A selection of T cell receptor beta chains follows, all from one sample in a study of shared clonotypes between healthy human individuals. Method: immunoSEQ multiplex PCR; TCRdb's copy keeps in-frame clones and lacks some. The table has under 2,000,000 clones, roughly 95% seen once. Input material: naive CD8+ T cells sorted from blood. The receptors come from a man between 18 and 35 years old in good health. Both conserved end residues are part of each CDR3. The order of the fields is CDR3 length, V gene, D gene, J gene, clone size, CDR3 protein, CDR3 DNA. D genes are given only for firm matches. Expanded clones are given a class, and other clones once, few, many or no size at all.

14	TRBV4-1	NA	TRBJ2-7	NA	CASSQDRGVYEQYF	TGCGCCAGCAGCCAAGATAGGGGGGTCTACGAGCAGTACTTC
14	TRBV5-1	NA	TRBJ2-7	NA	CASSLPTATYEQYF	TGCGCCAGCAGCCTCCCGACCGCTACCTACGAGCAGTACTTC
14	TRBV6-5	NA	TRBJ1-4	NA	CASSYGSGGEKLFF	TGTGCCAGCAGTTACGGGTCTGGTGGCGAAAAACTGTTTTTT
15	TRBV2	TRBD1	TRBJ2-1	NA	CASSENGQGVGEQFF	TGTGCCAGCAGTGAAAATGGACAGGGGGTCGGTGAGCAGTTCTTC
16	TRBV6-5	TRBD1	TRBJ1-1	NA	CASSYSYPRDRLGAFF	TGTGCCAGCAGTTACTCGTATCCCCGGGACAGGCTCGGAGCTTTCTTT
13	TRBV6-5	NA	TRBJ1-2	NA	CASSYSADYGYTF	TGTGCCAGCAGTTACTCGGCAGACTATGGCTACACCTTC
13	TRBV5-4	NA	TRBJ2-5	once	CASSFRGEETQYF	TGTGCCAGCAGCTTCAGAGGGGAAGAGACCCAGTACTTC
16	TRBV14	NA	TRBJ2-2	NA	CASSHRWTENTGELFF	TGTGCCAGCAGCCATCGTTGGACAGAGAACACCGGGGAGCTGTTTTTT
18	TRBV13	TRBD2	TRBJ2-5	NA	CASSLAGLAGGVGETQYF	TGTGCCAGCAGCTTAGCGGGCCTAGCGGGAGGGGTAGGAGAGACCCAGTACTTC
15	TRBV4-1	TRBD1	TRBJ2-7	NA	CASSQDRDRGHEQYF	TGCGCCAGCAGCCAAGACCGGGACAGGGGCCACGAGCAGTACTTC
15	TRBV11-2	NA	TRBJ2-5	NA	CASSLKLASAETQYF	TGTGCCAGCAGCTTAAAACTAGCTAGCGCTGAGACCCAGTACTTC
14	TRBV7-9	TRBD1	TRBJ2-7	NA	CASSKQGAPYEQYF	TGTGCCAGCAGCAAGCAGGGGGCCCCCTACGAGCAGTACTTC
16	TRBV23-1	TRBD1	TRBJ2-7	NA	CASSCPPWDRAYEQYF	TGCGCCAGCAGTTGCCCCCCTTGGGACAGGGCCTACGAGCAGTACTTC
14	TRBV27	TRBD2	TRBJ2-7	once	CASSPGGVTYEQYF	TGTGCCAGCAGTCCGGGGGGGGTCACCTACGAGCAGTACTTC
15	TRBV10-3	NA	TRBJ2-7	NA	CAITSSPGVGHEQYF	TGTGCCATCACGTCCTCACCTGGGGTCGGCCACGAGCAGTACTTC
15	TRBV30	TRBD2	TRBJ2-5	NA	CAWSVLAGADGAQYF	TGTGCCTGGAGTGTACTAGCGGGGGCTGACGGGGCCCAGTACTTC
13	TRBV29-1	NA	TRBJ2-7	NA	CSVEGRDKYEQYF	TGCAGCGTTGAAGGGCGGGACAAGTACGAGCAGTACTTC
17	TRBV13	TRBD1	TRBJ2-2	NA	CASSLEPAGGTTGELFF	TGTGCCAGCAGCTTAGAACCGGCAGGGGGAACGACCGGGGAGCTGTTTTTT
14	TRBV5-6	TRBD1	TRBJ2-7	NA	CASSKDRVYNEQYF	TGTGCCAGCAGCAAGGACAGGGTATACAACGAGCAGTACTTC
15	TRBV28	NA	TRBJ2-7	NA	CASSFIGDTAYEQYF	TGTGCCAGCAGTTTCATCGGGGACACTGCCTACGAGCAGTACTTC
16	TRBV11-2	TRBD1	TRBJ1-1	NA	CASSLGPGTGNTEAFF	TGTGCCAGCAGCTTAGGTCCCGGGACAGGGAACACTGAAGCTTTCTTT
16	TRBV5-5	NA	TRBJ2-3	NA	CASSLEFGQWGDTQYF	TGTGCCAGCAGCTTGGAATTCGGGCAGTGGGGAGATACGCAGTATTTT
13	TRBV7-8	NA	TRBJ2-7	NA	CASSTINFQEQYF	TGTGCCAGCAGCACCATAAACTTTCAGGAGCAGTACTTC